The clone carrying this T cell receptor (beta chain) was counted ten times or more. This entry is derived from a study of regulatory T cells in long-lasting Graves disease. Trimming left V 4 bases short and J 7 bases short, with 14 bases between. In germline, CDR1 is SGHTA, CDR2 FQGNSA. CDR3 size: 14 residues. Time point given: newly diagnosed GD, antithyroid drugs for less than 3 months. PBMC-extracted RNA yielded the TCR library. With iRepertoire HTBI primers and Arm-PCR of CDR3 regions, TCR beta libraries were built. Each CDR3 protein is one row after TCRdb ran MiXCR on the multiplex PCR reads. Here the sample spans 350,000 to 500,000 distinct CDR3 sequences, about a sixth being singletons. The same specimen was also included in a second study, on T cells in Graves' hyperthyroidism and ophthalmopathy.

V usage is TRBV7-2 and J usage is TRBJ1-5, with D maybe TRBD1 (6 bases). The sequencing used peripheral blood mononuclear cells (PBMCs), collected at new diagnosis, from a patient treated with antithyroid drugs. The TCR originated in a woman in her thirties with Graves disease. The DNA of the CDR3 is TGTGCCAGCAGCTCGAGGGGGTTCGGCCAGCCCCAGCATTTT. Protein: CASSSRGFGQPQHF.